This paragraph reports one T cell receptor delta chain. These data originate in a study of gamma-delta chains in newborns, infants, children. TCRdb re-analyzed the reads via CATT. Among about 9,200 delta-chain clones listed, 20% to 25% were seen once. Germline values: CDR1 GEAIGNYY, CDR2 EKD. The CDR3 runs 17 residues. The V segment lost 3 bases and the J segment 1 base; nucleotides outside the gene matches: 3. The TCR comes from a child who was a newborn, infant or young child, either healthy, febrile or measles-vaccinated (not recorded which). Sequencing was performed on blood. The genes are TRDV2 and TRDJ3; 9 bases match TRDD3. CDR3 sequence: CACDLTGGSWDTRQMFF. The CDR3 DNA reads TGTGCCTGTGACCTTACTGGGGGATCCTGGGACACCCGACAGATGTTTTTC.